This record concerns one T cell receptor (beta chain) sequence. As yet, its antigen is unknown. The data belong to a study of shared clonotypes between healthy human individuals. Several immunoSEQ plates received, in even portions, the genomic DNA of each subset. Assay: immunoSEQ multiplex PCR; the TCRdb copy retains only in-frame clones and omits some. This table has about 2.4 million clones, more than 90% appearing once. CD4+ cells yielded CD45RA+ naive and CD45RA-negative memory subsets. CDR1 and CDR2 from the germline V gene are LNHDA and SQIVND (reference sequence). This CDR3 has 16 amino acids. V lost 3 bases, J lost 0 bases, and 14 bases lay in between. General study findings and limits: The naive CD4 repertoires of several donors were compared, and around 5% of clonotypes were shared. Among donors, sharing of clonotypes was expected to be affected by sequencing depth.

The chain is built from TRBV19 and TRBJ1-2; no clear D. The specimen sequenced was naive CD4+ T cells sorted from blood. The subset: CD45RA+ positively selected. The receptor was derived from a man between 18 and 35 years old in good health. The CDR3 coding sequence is TGTGCCAGTAGTATCTTGCAGGCGATTACTAACTATGGCTACACCTTC. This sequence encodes CASSILQAITNYGYTF. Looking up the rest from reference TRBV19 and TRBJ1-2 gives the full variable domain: DGGITQSPKYLFRKEGQNVTLSCEQNLNHDAMYWYRQDPGQGLRLIYYSQIVNDFQKGDIAEGYSVSREKKESFPLTVTSAQKNPTAFYLCASSILQAITNYGYTFGSGTRLTVV.